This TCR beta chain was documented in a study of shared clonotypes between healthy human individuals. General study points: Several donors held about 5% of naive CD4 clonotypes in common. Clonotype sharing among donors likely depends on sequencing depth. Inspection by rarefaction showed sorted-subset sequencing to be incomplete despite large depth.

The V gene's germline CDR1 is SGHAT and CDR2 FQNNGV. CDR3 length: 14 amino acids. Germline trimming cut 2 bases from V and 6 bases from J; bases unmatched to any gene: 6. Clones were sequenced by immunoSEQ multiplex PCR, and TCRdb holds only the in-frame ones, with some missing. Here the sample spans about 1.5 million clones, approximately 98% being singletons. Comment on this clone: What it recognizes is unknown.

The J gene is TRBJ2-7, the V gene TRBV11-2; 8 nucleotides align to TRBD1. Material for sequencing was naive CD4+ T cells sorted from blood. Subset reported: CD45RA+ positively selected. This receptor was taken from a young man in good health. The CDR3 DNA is TGTGCCAGCAGCTTACAGGGGGCGATGGGCGAGCAGTACTTC. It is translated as CASSLQGAMGEQYF.